This TCR beta chain was recovered during a study of post-analysis software for immune sequencing data. As for the study in general: Several disease courses (relapsing-remitting, secondary progressive and progressive-relapsing) of multiple sclerosis were included. General study points: Same-batch preparations were strongly co-clustered by F measure. Significantly decreased normalized Chao1 diversity was recorded for multiple sclerosis patients relative to controls. TRBV segments more frequent in patients than in controls numbered roughly 5 and included TRBV5-6, TRBV5-1 and TRBV20-1.

The CDR3 totals 15 residues. Trimming removed 4 bases from V and 5 bases from J, with 14 bases in between. Tagging with unique molecular identifiers was a feature of the TCR beta cDNA libraries. Each CDR3 protein gets one entry after TCRdb re-called the PCR reads with MiXCR. This table holds fewer than 850,000 distinct CDR3 sequences, approximately 44% found once. Notes on this clonotype: As yet, its antigen is unknown.

The chain uses TRBV12-3 or TRBV12-4 and TRBJ1-4; possible D gene TRBD1, 5 bases. This sequence was found in a girl aged 10-17 years with multiple sclerosis. The sequencing sample was made of blood. The CDR3 DNA reads TGTGCCAGCAGTTGGGGGGACGGGCGAAATGAAAAACTGTTTTTT. This gives the protein CASSWGDGRNEKLFF.